The present T cell receptor beta chain was sequenced within a study of T cell responses to AZD1222 COVID-19 vaccine (dated by TCRdb to about 2021). As for the study more broadly: AZD1222 recipients whose second dose came at about 4 weeks and those whose second dose came at about 12 weeks were combined into one group, since spike-specific TCR depth and breadth did not differ between the two schedules. TCR sequencing was performed for roughly 240 trial participants, of whom 200 to 210 were given two doses of AZD1222 and 26 were given two doses of MenACWY control vaccine. Enrollment into the trials was organized by age into subgroups of 18-55, 56-69 and 70-plus years, and those subgroups contained roughly 160, 29 and 62 TCR-sequenced participants, respectively. General conclusions and limits of the study: The 56-69-year group was small, and its depth increase did not reach significance, likely because of low power. No day 14 peak-response samples were available, so repertoires were characterized only after the peak T cell response. Vaccine-associated CD4 TCRs spanned the whole spike protein, with dominant responses in regions 160-218 and 743-854. Spike-specific TCR breadth and depth rose significantly after two AZD1222 doses compared with day 0 and with MenACWY recipients. Conclusions about previously exposed vaccinees were limited because only six or seven AZD1222 recipients were SARS-CoV-2 seropositive at baseline. Epitopes outside the regions mutated in the B.1.351 and B.1.1.7 variants were reportedly recognized by nearly half of the unique spike-specific TCRs. Participants were mostly white British and included more females than males, and it was suggested by the authors that clonal diversity may have been underestimated.

This clone has only a few counts. Its cognate antigen has yet to be identified. Nothing much larger sits one base from this clone, and base qualities are not available. Per the publication, the time point label means: baseline before first vaccination. Vaccinee samples came from UK trials COV001 and COV002, including a single-blind randomized controlled phase 2/3 trial of AZD1222 (ChAdOx1 nCoV-19) in healthy adults. Trial participant PBMC samples were collected at day 0 and day 28 after the second dose for TCRbeta chain sequencing. The CDR3 regions of human TCRbeta chains were analyzed by immunosequencing. In the paper's pipeline: Repertoire TCRs were checked for matches against a reference library of SARS-CoV-2-specific TCRs that had been generated using the MIRA antigen-specificity platform. Breadth was defined as the fraction of unique TCRs that were SARS-CoV-2-associated, and depth was defined as the fraction of total T cells that were SARS-CoV-2-associated. Using the MIRA data, each spike-specific TCR was mapped to the spike region that the TCR reacts to and placed in a CD4 or CD8 class. Log10-transformed breadth and depth values were compared by one-way ANOVA with Sidak's multiple comparisons tests. As stored in TCRdb, this immuneACCESS dataset retains in-frame rearrangements with V and J assigned. A fraction of the clones does not appear; measured against another copy, unresolved V genes explain less than half of the discrepancy, and the remainder lacks a known reason. V, J and clone size are those of that table, while D and trimming were read from the DNA. Recorded for this sample are fewer than 65,000 clones; about 88% of them occurred a single time. Roughly 10% of the sample is taken by the ten largest.

From the cysteine up to the phenylalanine, the CDR3 has a length of 17 residues. The CDR3 DNA has 51 bases and is translated from base 1. Reading the germline V gene gives CDR1 LGHNT and CDR2 FRNRAP. At the junction V is shortened by 2 bases and J by 4 bases, with 20 bases in between. The sequence was collected from an adult in good health. This chain joins TRBV12-5 to TRBJ1-2, with the D gene not clear enough to name. The source was peripheral blood, collected on day 0 of AZD1222 vaccination. The bases read TGTGCTAGTGGTTTGTCTCCCTCGACAACCTATATCTATGGCTACACCTTC. Its protein product is CASGLSPSTTYIYGYTF.